This T cell receptor beta chain is drawn from a study of graft-versus-host responses after intestinal transplantation (dated by TCRdb to the early 2020s). For the study in its entirety: Recipients received multivisceral, liver-intestinal, or isolated intestinal transplants. Anti-thymocyte globulin induction was given to all recipients, followed by maintenance tacrolimus and steroids for roughly 3 years. After intestinal transplantation, graft-versus-host and host-versus-graft alloreactive T cell clones in the graft, circulation and bone marrow were tracked using bulk TCR-beta CDR3 sequencing. To identify alloreactive clones, pre-transplant mixed lymphocyte reaction products were sequenced and then compared with unstimulated pre-transplant donor and recipient T cells. Of the 20 to 25 intestinal transplant recipients enrolled in the cohort, one of whom was a retransplant, a few patients without pretransplant specimens were excluded. A peak of at least 4% donor T cells among recipient peripheral blood mononuclear cells was the definition used for donor T cell macrochimerism. Samples from a few later patients were sequenced in-house on an Illumina MiSeq with MiXCR processing rather than by the commercial service.

As concerns this clone: Its binding antigen is unknown. No quality values exist for individual bases; no much larger clone is one base distant.

The sample's time point, from its label and the paper: cells obtained before transplantation from donor or recipient. CD3+CD4+ and CD3+CD8+ populations were FACS-sorted from unstimulated pre-transplant donor and recipient cells taken from spleen or lymph nodes. Broader findings and caveats from the paper: In the allografts of patients with donor T cell macrochimerism, GvH to HvG T cell clonal ratios were high. Conclusions were limited by the relatively low number and heterogeneity of intestinal transplant patients. Early after transplant, peak levels of circulating GvH clones were found to be associated with declines in HvG clones. GvH clones were detected in recipient bone marrow, and some of these GvH clones were observed earlier in ileal mucosa or blood, consistent with an intestinal mucosal origin.

Library creation used the immunoSEQ multiplex PCR assay. In most patients, genomic DNA was isolated using the Qiagen DNeasy Blood and Tissue Kit and sent frozen to Adaptive Biotechnologies for TCR sequencing. For most patients, genomic DNA was subjected to high-throughput TCR-beta CDR3 sequencing by Adaptive Biotechnologies. In the original analysis: TCR sequencing data for roughly 20 patients were retrieved from Adaptive's ImmunoSEQ software; three other patients were processed with MiXCR and VDJtools. To correct CD4 versus CD8 sorting errors, sequences present in both subsets at a frequency ratio below 5:1 were removed. Because the origin of CDR3 nucleotide sequences shared between donor and recipient could not be assigned, those sequences were removed. To count as alloreactive, a clone needed at least 2-fold expansion over unstimulated cells and a minimum CFSE-low frequency of 0.002% (template counts) or 0.001% (read counts). A clone was considered mappable if detected in the sequenced pre-transplant spleen, lymph node, or MLR CFSE-low populations of the donor or recipient. The cumulative frequency of alloreactive clones was calculated as a percentage of all sequences, weighted by copy number. TCRdb took over this immuneACCESS table, retaining in-frame rearrangements with V and J assigned. Such tables are incomplete; in checked studies, under half of the missing clones stem from an unresolved V gene, and the remainder is unexplained. For V, J and clone size, that table is used; D and trimming come from the DNA. For this sample there are 75,000 to 100,000 clones; 90% to 95% appear just once. The ten top clones hold 0.17% of the sample.

Including cysteine and phenylalanine, the CDR3 has 15 amino acids. The entry retains the CDR3 DNA only, 45 bases that are in frame from base 1. The germline V gene supplies CDR1 MNHEY and CDR2 SVGAGI. V loses 0 bases of germline sequence and J loses 2 bases, and the interval between the two ends is 11 bases. The chain is encoded by TRBV6-5 joined to TRBJ2-7, with TRBD1 tentatively as D gene (5 bases match). The sequence derives from a human donor who received an intestinal transplant. The material sequenced was unstimulated CD4+ T cells sorted from spleen or lymph node cells, taken before intestinal transplant. The DNA reads TGTGCCAGCAGTTACTCGTCGACAGACCCCTACGAGCAGTACTTC. The translation is CASSYSSTDPYEQYF.